What follows describes a single T cell receptor (beta chain). The data belong to a study of T cell responses to AZD1222 COVID-19 vaccine. The CDR3 contains 17 residues. The V segment lost 5 bases and the J segment 4 bases; nucleotides outside the gene matches: 12. The germline V gene has CDR1 MNHEY and CDR2 SMNVEV (reference sequence). The assay was immunoSEQ multiplex PCR, and TCRdb's table has in-frame clones only and misses some. The sample has 90,000 to 150,000 clones, roughly nine tenths seen once. The chain employs TRBV27 and TRBJ2-7; 12 bases are shared with TRBD2. This specimen consisted of peripheral blood, obtained on day 0 of AZD1222 vaccination. The receptor comes from an adult in good health. DNA for the CDR3: TGTGCCAGCAGTCCACCTCCACCGGGACTAGCGGGTTACGAGCAGTACTTC. This encodes CASSPPPPGLAGYEQYF.